One sample yielded the 7 T cell receptor beta chains listed below, sequenced in a study of identifying expanded T cells in peripheral blood. Sequenced by immunoSEQ multiplex PCR; TCRdb stores in-frame clones only, minus some. The sample holds 85,000 to 120,000 clones, approximately 89% seen once. Sequencing input: blood. The receptor set was obtained from a person aged 18 to 75 in good health.

This chain uses TRBV5-6 with TRBJ1-2; D is uncertain. CDR1 SGHDT and CDR2 YYEEEE come from the germline V gene. Trimming left V 6 bases short and J 8 bases short, with 23 bases between. The CDR3 runs to 15 residues. The chain's CDR3 is CASTPASKPLYGYTF. The CDR3 DNA reads as TGTGCCAGCACCCCCGCCAGTAAGCCCCTTTACGGCTACACCTTC.

The chain has TRBV11-2 and TRBJ1-1, with D uncertain. In germline, CDR1 is SGHAT, CDR2 FQNNGV. The CDR3 is 14 amino acids. The V end was cut by 1 base, the J end by 1 base, with 7 bases between. CDR3 in amino acids: CASSLAVGNTEAFF. For the CDR3, the DNA is TGTGCCAGCAGCTTAGCGGTGGGGAACACTGAAGCTTTCTTT.

This clone has just one count. This chain joins TRBV29-1 and TRBJ2-1; D gene uncertain. Germline V gives CDR1 SQVTM, CDR2 ANQGSEA. There are 17 residues in the CDR3. V was shortened by 8 bases and J by 1 base, with 24 bases between the two germline ends. The CDR3: CSMKPRLALGSYNEQFF. Written as DNA, the CDR3 is TGCAGCATGAAGCCCCGGCTCGCTTTGGGGTCCTACAATGAGCAGTTCTTC.

V usage is TRBV7-9 and J usage is TRBJ1-1; 9 bases are a match to TRBD1. V was pared by 6 bases and J by 3 bases, with 8 bases of the junction left unmatched. Germline assignment: CDR1 SEHNR and CDR2 FQNEAQ (reference sequence). The CDR3 runs 15 residues. The CDR3: CASSRGDRDYTEAFF. The CDR3 nucleotides are TGTGCCAGCAGTAGAGGGGACAGGGACTACACTGAAGCTTTCTTT. Based on the CDR3 plus reference TRBV7-9 and TRBJ1-1, the full variable domain is DTGVSQNPRHKITKRGQNVTFRCDPISEHNRLYWYRQTLGQGPEFLTYFQNEAQLEKSRLLSDRFSAERPKGSFSTLEIQRTEQGDSAMYLCASSRGDRDYTEAFFGQGTRLTVV.

This chain links TRBV25-1 with TRBJ2-1; D is possibly TRBD1 (6 bases). Germline values: CDR1 MGHDK, CDR2 SYGVNS. The CDR3 contains 13 residues. Trimming cost V 6 bases and J 8 bases, with 14 bases left between them. The CDR3 protein is CASRRDITDEQFF. The CDR3 nucleotides read TGTGCCAGCAGGAGGGACATCACGGATGAGCAGTTCTTC. The whole variable domain, filled in from reference TRBV25-1 and TRBJ2-1, reads EADIYQTPRYLVIGTGKKITLECSQTMGHDKMYWYQQDPGMELHLIHYSYGVNSTEKGDLSSESTVSRIRTEHFPLTLESARPSHTSQYLCASRRDITDEQFFGPGTRLTVL.

This chain uses TRBV7-8 with TRBJ2-1; D is possibly TRBD1 (5 bases). Trimming took off 1 base at V and 1 base at J, with 8 bases between the two ends. Germline V lookup: CDR1 SGHVS, CDR2 FQNEAQ. The CDR3 extends over 15 amino acids. The CDR3 nucleotides read TGTGCCAGCAGCTTAGTTACAGGTTCCTACAATGAGCAGTTCTTC. Translating it yields CASSLVTGSYNEQFF.

The chain joins TRBV15 to TRBJ2-3; TRBD1 agrees at 9 bases. V trimming: 2 bases; J trimming: 4 bases; junction bases outside the gene matches: 4. The CDR3 totals 15 residues. In germline, CDR1 is LNHNV, CDR2 YYDKDF (reference sequence). CDR3 nucleotides: TGTGCCACCAGCAGACAACAGGGGGCAGCAGATACGCAGTATTTT. This sequence encodes CATSRQQGAADTQYF.